These 28 T cell receptor beta chains were sequenced from one sample in a study of cytomegalovirus exposure and HLA in healthy donors. TCRdb keeps only in-frame clones here, not all; method: immunoSEQ multiplex PCR. Seen here are around 350,000 clones, roughly 85% observed once, and the top ten hold 0.83%. Material: PBMCs. Receptors originate from a woman younger than 30 in good health and CMV-seronegative.

This rearrangement joins TRBV29-1 to TRBJ2-3; 7 bases line up with TRBD2. The CDR3 consists of 14 residues. V shed 4 bases and J 2 bases; nucleotides not matched to a gene: 6. The V gene's germline CDR1 is SQVTM and CDR2 ANQGSEA. This CDR3 is CSVVPAGATDTQYF. DNA for the CDR3: TGCAGCGTTGTGCCGGCGGGAGCCACAGATACGCAGTATTTT.

The J gene is TRBJ2-2, the V gene TRBV19, with 7 positions matching TRBD1. V shed 7 bases, J shed 4 bases, and the junction held 15 bases outside the gene matches. Germline V gives CDR1 LNHDA, CDR2 SQIVND (reference sequence). This CDR3 is built from 17 residues. The chain's CDR3 is CASTPSKLQGFTGELFF. CDR3 nucleotides: TGTGCCAGTACCCCGAGTAAGCTACAGGGGTTCACCGGGGAGCTGTTTTTT.

V usage is TRBV5-1 and J usage is TRBJ1-2; D might be TRBD1 (6 bases). Germline CDR1 and CDR2: SGHRS and YFSETQ. The CDR3 has 14 amino acids. Trimming left V 0 bases short and J 2 bases short, with 8 bases between. The CDR3 DNA reads as TGCGCCAGCAGCTTGGAGCAGGGGAACTATGGCTACACCTTC. Its protein is CASSLEQGNYGYTF. The entire variable domain, with the rest obtained from reference TRBV5-1 and TRBJ1-2, is as follows: KAGVTQTPRYLIKTRGQQVTLSCSPISGHRSVSWYQQTPGQGLQFLFEYFSETQRNKGNFPGRFSGRQFSNSRSEMNVSTLELGDSALYLCASSLEQGNYGYTFGSGTRLTVV.

V gene TRBV5-1 combines with J gene TRBJ2-3, with 9 nucleotides matching TRBD1. Germline CDR1 and CDR2: SGHRS and YFSETQ. The CDR3 extends over 16 amino acids. J was trimmed by 5 bases and V by 1 base; bases with no gene match: 8. The CDR3 coding sequence is TGCGCCAGCAGCTTGTGGGGACAGGGAGGTGTAGATACGCAGTATTTT. Amino acid sequence: CASSLWGQGGVDTQYF.

V usage is TRBV7-9 and J usage is TRBJ2-5; D possibly corresponds to TRBD2 (6 bases). The germline V gene encodes CDR1 SEHNR and CDR2 FQNEAQ (reference sequence). Trimming removed 8 bases at V and 2 bases at J, with 18 bases between. The CDR3 is made up of 15 amino acids. In DNA form, the CDR3 reads TGTGCCAGCTCCTCCCCCCTGGCGGGACAAGAGACCCAGTACTTC. It is translated as CASSSPLAGQETQYF. Combining the CDR3 with reference TRBV7-9 and TRBJ2-5 gives the whole variable domain DTGVSQNPRHKITKRGQNVTFRCDPISEHNRLYWYRQTLGQGPEFLTYFQNEAQLEKSRLLSDRFSAERPKGSFSTLEIQRTEQGDSAMYLCASSSPLAGQETQYFGPGTRLLVL.

V and J are TRBV30 and TRBJ1-3, with D hard to call. This CDR3 has 15 residues. CDR1 is GTSNPN and CDR2 is SVGIG in the germline V gene (reference sequence). V lost 5 bases, J lost 4 bases, and 18 bases lay in between. The CDR3 protein is CAWRRGNSGGNTIYF. In DNA, the CDR3 is TGTGCCTGGCGACGAGGGAACAGCGGAGGAAACACCATATATTTT. The full variable domain, with the rest looked up from reference TRBV30 and TRBJ1-3, is SQTIHQWPATLVQPVGSPLSLECTVEGTSNPNLYWYRQAAGRGLQLLFYSVGIGQISSEVPQNLSASRPQDRQFILSSKKLLLSDSGFYLCAWRRGNSGGNTIYFGEGSWLTVV.

The chain is built from TRBV13 and TRBJ1-1; D unclear. The V end was cut by 5 bases, the J end by 5 bases, with 9 bases between. From germline, CDR1 is PRHDT and CDR2 FYEKMQ (reference sequence). The CDR3 covers 12 residues. Here the CDR3 reads CASSHFTTEAFF. Here the CDR3 DNA reads TGTGCCAGCAGCCATTTTACTACTGAAGCTTTCTTT.

This sequence joins TRBV9 and TRBJ2-3, with 14 bases that match TRBD2. Germline CDR1 and CDR2: SGDLS and YYNGEE. V shed 4 bases and J 3 bases; nucleotides not matched to a gene: 10. The CDR3 is made up of 18 amino acids. The CDR3 spells CASSPRTSGRWGTDTQYF. The CDR3, as DNA: TGTGCCAGCAGCCCTCGGACTAGCGGGAGGTGGGGGACAGATACGCAGTATTTT.

The chain has TRBV6-5 and TRBJ1-2; 8 positions match TRBD1. V was pared by 6 bases and J by 8 bases, with 11 bases of the junction left unmatched. The CDR3 has 14 amino acids. CDR1 and CDR2 from the germline V gene are MNHEY and SVGAGI. CDR3 region: CASRIDRGRDGYTF. As DNA, the CDR3 is TGTGCCAGCAGAATTGACAGGGGTCGGGACGGCTACACCTTC.

V usage is TRBV6-1 and J usage is TRBJ1-4; D is perhaps TRBD1 (6 bases). From germline, CDR1 is MNHNS and CDR2 SASEGT. With 5 bases removed from V and 8 bases from J, the gap between germline ends came to 15 bases. This CDR3 has 14 residues. CDR3 DNA sequence: TGTGCCAGCAGTCAGGGACAAGGGTCCGAAAAACTGTTTTTT. This translates into CASSQGQGSEKLFF.

CDR3 DNA: TGTGCCAGCAGTTACCAGCCCGGGACAGGGTTTACTTTCTCTGGAAACACCATATATTTT. Translating it yields CASSYQPGTGFTFSGNTIYF. The genes are TRBV6-8 and TRBJ1-3; TRBD1 agrees at 9 bases. The CDR3 loop spans 20 amino acids. From germline, CDR1 is MNHGY and CDR2 SAAAGT. The ends lost 2 bases at V and 0 bases at J; junction bases unmatched: 14.

This chain connects TRBV4-1 to TRBJ1-2, with 8 bases that match TRBD1. Trimming removed 1 base from V and 0 bases from J; junction bases left unmatched: 1. This CDR3 comprises 15 residues. Germline V gives CDR1 MGHRA, CDR2 YSYEKL. DNA of the CDR3: TGCGCCAGCAGCCAAGGGACAGGGACTAACTATGGCTACACCTTC. Protein: CASSQGTGTNYGYTF.

This rearrangement joins TRBV6-5 to TRBJ2-5, with a weak D call TRBD2 (7 bases). With 5 bases removed from V and 5 bases from J, the gap between germline ends came to 18 bases. The germline V gene encodes CDR1 MNHEY and CDR2 SVGAGI. The CDR3 spans 15 residues. The CDR3 sequence: CASSLTGGGGETQYF. The CDR3, as DNA: TGTGCCAGCAGTCTTACGGGGGGCGGAGGGGAGACCCAGTACTTC.

The chain is built from TRBV6-1 and TRBJ2-7; 7 nucleotides match TRBD1. The CDR3 runs 16 residues. Germline lookup yields CDR1 MNHNS and CDR2 SASEGT. Trimming took 0 bases from V and 5 from J; bases not matched to a gene: 10. The CDR3 loop is CASSEALQGYGDEQYF. The CDR3 coding sequence is TGTGCCAGCAGTGAAGCGCTACAGGGGTATGGCGACGAGCAGTACTTC.

V and J are TRBV4-1 and TRBJ2-1; the D is unclear. V gave up 0 bases and J gave up 10 bases, with 10 bases separating them. The germline CDR1 and CDR2 sequences are MGHRA and YSYEKL. The CDR3 contains 13 residues. The CDR3 is CASSQDVEREQFF. DNA for the CDR3: TGCGCCAGCAGCCAAGATGTGGAGAGGGAGCAGTTCTTC.

The chain couples TRBV30 to TRBJ2-2; TRBD1 matches at 8 bases. CDR3 length: 14 residues. V dropped 5 bases and J dropped 5; count of bases not matched to a gene: 7. The germline gives CDR1 GTSNPN, CDR2 SVGIG (reference sequence). CDR3 bases: TGTGCCTGGCTTGCGGACAGGGCAACCGGGGAGCTGTTTTTT. Amino acids: CAWLADRATGELFF. Together with reference TRBV30 and TRBJ2-2, the CDR3 gives the full variable domain: SQTIHQWPATLVQPVGSPLSLECTVEGTSNPNLYWYRQAAGRGLQLLFYSVGIGQISSEVPQNLSASRPQDRQFILSSKKLLLSDSGFYLCAWLADRATGELFFGEGSRLTVL.

This chain uses TRBV9 with TRBJ1-1; D perhaps matches TRBD1 (5 bases). This CDR3 has 17 residues. Between the trimmed V and J ends, which lost 3 bases and 4 bases, there was a span of 22 bases. The germline gives CDR1 SGDLS, CDR2 YYNGEE. The CDR3 loop reads CASSAPKTSGLATEAFF. Here the CDR3 DNA reads TGTGCCAGCAGCGCCCCAAAAACCTCAGGGTTAGCCACTGAAGCTTTCTTT.

The V call is TRBV2, the J call TRBJ1-4; D gene ambiguous. Germline CDR1 and CDR2: SNHLY and FYNNEI. V dropped 5 bases and J dropped 6 bases, with 13 bases sitting between them. This CDR3 has 14 amino acids. For the CDR3, the DNA is TGTGCCAGCAGTCCAGCGGATAATCATGAAAAACTGTTTTTT. Translating gives CASSPADNHEKLFF. The whole variable domain, remainder taken from reference TRBV2 and TRBJ1-4, is EPEVTQTPSHQVTQMGQEVILRCVPISNHLYFYWYRQILGQKVEFLVSFYNNEISEKSEIFDDQFSVERPDGSNFTLKIRSTKLEDSAMYFCASSPADNHEKLFFGSGTQLSVL.

The chain combines TRBV27 with TRBJ1-5; D gene ambiguous. The CDR3 has 15 residues. V was clipped by 5 bases and J by 0 bases, with 11 bases between them. Germline V CDR1 and CDR2: MNHEY, SMNVEV (reference sequence). CDR3 in amino acids: CASSPRMHSNQPQHF. CDR3 nucleotides: TGTGCCAGCAGTCCTAGGATGCATAGCAATCAGCCCCAGCATTTT.

The chain carries TRBV7-2 and TRBJ2-5; D may be TRBD2 (5 bases). Trimming shortened V by 3 bases and J by 5 bases, and 16 bases separated the two germline ends. CDR3 length equals 15 residues. Germline assignment: CDR1 SGHTA and CDR2 FQGNSA. The CDR3 DNA is TGTGCCAGCAGCTTCCAGAGGGCCTTAGGGGAGACCCAGTACTTC. The encoded protein is CASSFQRALGETQYF.

The J gene is TRBJ2-2, the V gene TRBV7-9; D possibly corresponds to TRBD1 (6 bases). V was shortened by 7 bases and J by 0 bases, with 12 bases between the two germline ends. The CDR3 is 15 amino acids. CDR1 SEHNR and CDR2 FQNEAQ come from the germline V gene (reference sequence). CDR3 in amino acids: CASTQGQTNTGELFF. DNA of the CDR3: TGTGCCAGCACTCAGGGGCAGACGAACACCGGGGAGCTGTTTTTT.

The rearrangement joins TRBV5-6 to TRBJ2-1; 10 bases are a match to TRBD2. This CDR3 is built from 19 residues. The V gene end was trimmed by 2 bases and the J gene end by 0 bases; junction bases not matched to a gene: 11. CDR1 is SGHDT and CDR2 is YYEEEE in the germline V gene. CDR3 sequence reads: CASSLDPLLAGSSYNEQFF. CDR3 bases: TGTGCCAGCAGCTTAGACCCCTTACTAGCGGGGAGCTCCTACAATGAGCAGTTCTTC.

The rearrangement joins TRBV19 to TRBJ2-3; TRBD2 matches at 13 bases. This CDR3 has 17 amino acids. The germline gives CDR1 LNHDA, CDR2 SQIVND (reference sequence). V gave up 6 bases and J gave up 7 bases; unmatched junction bases: 13. The CDR3 DNA sequence: TGTGCCAGTAGCCGCCACCTACTAGCGGGAGGGGCGCATACGCAGTATTTT. This gives the protein CASSRHLLAGGAHTQYF. Filled out from reference TRBV19 and TRBJ2-3, the complete variable domain reads DGGITQSPKYLFRKEGQNVTLSCEQNLNHDAMYWYRQDPGQGLRLIYYSQIVNDFQKGDIAEGYSVSREKKESFPLTVTSAQKNPTAFYLCASSRHLLAGGAHTQYFGPGTRLTVL.

This clone has only a few counts. V and J are TRBV27 and TRBJ2-7; 14 bases fit TRBD2. Looked up from germline, CDR1 is MNHEY and CDR2 is SMNVEV (reference sequence). This CDR3 spans 14 amino acids. J gave up 6 bases and V 8 bases, and 6 bases lay outside the gene matches. The CDR3 spells CASLGLAGVGEQYF. In DNA, the CDR3 is TGTGCCAGCCTGGGACTAGCGGGAGTGGGCGAGCAGTACTTC.

The chain links TRBV27 to TRBJ1-2; TRBD1 matches 7 bases. Germline V lookup: CDR1 MNHEY, CDR2 SMNVEV (reference sequence). The CDR3 is 19 amino acids. The trim removed 4 bases at V and 7 bases at J, leaving 24 bases unmatched. DNA for the CDR3: TGTGCCAGCAGTTCAGAGTCCGCAGGGGGGCGCAGAGTAGGTAGTGGCTACACCTTC. This gives the protein CASSSESAGGRRVGSGYTF.

The chain couples TRBV28 to TRBJ1-2; D is unresolved. Trimming removed 7 bases at V and 3 bases at J, with 12 bases between. The germline V gene encodes CDR1 MDHEN and CDR2 SYDVKM. The CDR3 contains 13 residues. This CDR3 is CASTILADYGYTF. The CDR3 region has the DNA TGTGCCAGCACCATCCTGGCGGACTATGGCTACACCTTC.

The J gene is TRBJ1-5, the V gene TRBV7-9, with TRBD1 matching over 10 bases. This CDR3 region has 15 residues. With V trimmed by 6 bases and J by 6 bases, 8 bases remained unmatched. The germline CDR1 and CDR2 sequences are SEHNR and FQNEAQ (reference sequence). CDR3 bases: TGTGCCAGCAGTAAGGCCGGGACAGGGGTTCAGCCCCAGCATTTT. Translating it yields CASSKAGTGVQPQHF.

This chain uses TRBV5-1 with TRBJ1-4; D perhaps matches TRBD1 (5 bases). The CDR3 has 13 amino acids. CDR1 SGHRS and CDR2 YFSETQ come from the germline V gene. Trimming shortened V by 7 bases and J by 5 bases, and 12 bases separated the two germline ends. CDR3 in amino acids: CASGAAPNEKLFF. In DNA form, the CDR3 reads TGCGCCAGCGGGGCAGCCCCAAATGAAAAACTGTTTTTT.